A single sample is the source of the 25 T cell receptor beta chains below, sequenced in a study of patients and donors after allogeneic stem cell transplantation. TCRdb re-analysed the RT-PCR reads in MiXCR, keeping a single row per CDR3 protein. Of some 92,000 distinct CDR3 sequences listed, roughly 48% are singletons. The sequencing input was blood, either unsorted or a sorted T cell fraction (not recorded which). Source of these receptors: a human donor who was either an allogeneic HSCT recipient or a stem cell or donor lymphocyte infusion donor (not recorded which). It is not recorded whose cells these are; they may come from a transplant donor.

This clonotype was seen a few times. J is TRBJ1-2 and V is TRBV10-3, with TRBD1 identical over 9 bases. The J segment lost 5 bases and the V segment lost 3 bases, leaving 13 bases of the junction unmatched. The CDR3 loop spans 17 amino acids. The germline CDR1 and CDR2 sequences are ENHRY and SYGVKD. The CDR3 loop is CAISDRDRETTAYGYTF. DNA for the CDR3: TGTGCCATCAGTGACCGGGACAGGGAAACGACGGCATATGGCTACACCTTC.

In this sample, this clonotype turned up a few times. The chain recombines TRBV6-2 or TRBV6-3 with TRBJ2-1, with TRBD2 identical over 11 bases. In germline, CDR1 is MNHEY, CDR2 SVGEGT. The CDR3 is made up of 15 amino acids. The V gene end was trimmed by 6 bases and the J gene end by 10 bases; junction bases not matched to a gene: 11. The CDR3 nucleotides are TGTGCCAGCAGCCCCCCTAGCGGGAGGTTAGGAGAGCAGTTCTTC. Its translation: CASSPPSGRLGEQFF.

This chain connects TRBV10-3 to TRBJ1-5; D remains ambiguous. The germline CDR1 and CDR2 sequences are ENHRY and SYGVKD. V was trimmed by 10 bases and J by 9 bases, leaving 16 bases between them. This CDR3 comprises 12 residues. The CDR3 spells CATHTEGGPQHF. Here the CDR3 DNA reads TGTGCCACCCACACGGAAGGTGGGCCCCAGCATTTT.

The V and J genes are TRBV12-3 or TRBV12-4 and TRBJ1-2; tentatively, D is TRBD1 (6 bases). This CDR3 has 14 amino acids. The V and J ends lost 8 bases and 0 bases respectively, with 13 bases between them. The CDR3 region has the DNA TGTGCCAGCGGGACGGACAGACCTAACTATGGCTACACCTTC. Its protein is CASGTDRPNYGYTF.

This chain links TRBV6-5 with TRBJ1-5; D is undetermined. Per germline, CDR1 MNHEY and CDR2 SVGAGI. This CDR3 spans 13 amino acids. V shed 2 bases and J shed 4 bases, with 6 bases lying between them. The CDR3 loop reads CASSYGFNQPQHF. The DNA of the CDR3 is TGTGCCAGCAGTTACGGTTTTAATCAGCCCCAGCATTTT.

This chain connects TRBV18 to TRBJ2-1, with 9 bases aligning to TRBD2. The CDR3 contains 17 residues. J lost 0 bases, V lost 1 base, and 4 bases had no gene match. Germline V CDR1 and CDR2: KGHSH, LQKENI. The CDR3 nucleotides are TGTGCCAGCTCACCACTAGCGGGAGAAAGCTCCTACAATGAGCAGTTCTTC. Translating gives CASSPLAGESSYNEQFF.

This chain links TRBV10-3 with TRBJ1-5, with D unresolved. Trimming removed 2 bases at V and 4 bases at J, with 12 bases between. The length of the CDR3 is 15 residues. The germline gives CDR1 ENHRY, CDR2 SYGVKD. Here the CDR3 reads CAISEAGSQNQPQHF. In nucleotides, the CDR3 is TGTGCCATCAGTGAGGCGGGGAGTCAAAATCAGCCCCAGCATTTT.

This chain joins TRBV7-9 and TRBJ1-2, with a tentative D call TRBD1 (6 bases). The V end was cut by 4 bases, the J end by 6 bases, with 15 bases between. Germline CDR1 SEHNR, CDR2 FQNEAQ (reference sequence). There are 14 residues in the CDR3. The CDR3 region has the DNA TGTGCCAGCAGCTCACCTTGGACAGCCCATGGCTACACCTTC. Residues: CASSSPWTAHGYTF.

The V call is TRBV12-3 or TRBV12-4, the J call TRBJ1-1; perhaps TRBD1 as D (5 bases). Trimming took off 5 bases at V and 4 bases at J, with 14 bases between the two ends. The CDR3 has 14 amino acids. CDR3 nucleotides: TGTGCCAGCAGTCTCCGACAGATTGTCACTGAAGCTTTCTTT. This sequence encodes CASSLRQIVTEAFF.

The chain employs TRBV7-2 and TRBJ1-1; D remains ambiguous. CDR1 SGHTA and CDR2 FQGNSA come from the germline V gene. Between the trimmed V and J ends, which lost 1 base and 7 bases, there was a span of 10 bases. The CDR3 spans 13 residues. The CDR3 loop reads CASSLVVGYEAFF. CDR3 bases: TGTGCCAGCAGCTTAGTTGTTGGGTATGAAGCTTTCTTT.

This clonotype was seen a handful of times. This chain joins TRBV4-1 and TRBJ1-6, with D hard to call. Germline V CDR1 and CDR2: MGHRA, YSYEKL. The CDR3 is 15 amino acids. V shed 3 bases and J shed 14 bases, with 20 bases lying between them. The CDR3 nucleotides read TGCGCCAGCAGCCACCTCGCCCCCATGGGTTTTACCCTCCACTTT. This codes for CASSHLAPMGFTLHF.

This clonotype was found a few times. This rearrangement joins TRBV20-1 to TRBJ1-6; D gene unclear. The CDR3 has 12 amino acids. V lost 0 bases and J lost 13, with 10 bases in between. Germline V CDR1 and CDR2: DFQATT, SNEGSKA (reference sequence). In nucleotides, the CDR3 is TGCAGTGCTAGAGATGGGCGCCTGCCCCTCCACTTT. It yields the protein CSARDGRLPLHF.

V usage is TRBV4-1 and J usage is TRBJ1-2; 7 bases align to TRBD1. The CDR3 consists of 17 residues. CDR1 is MGHRA and CDR2 is YSYEKL in the germline V gene. Germline trimming cut 0 bases from V and 4 bases from J; bases unmatched to any gene: 11. CDR3 region: CASSQEGQSPALYGYTF. CDR3 DNA sequence: TGCGCCAGCAGCCAAGAGGGACAGAGCCCAGCCCTCTATGGCTACACCTTC.

The gene calls are TRBV6-5 and TRBJ1-2, with 8 bases matching TRBD1. Trimming removed 6 bases from V and 4 bases from J; junction bases left unmatched: 7. The CDR3 is 14 residues long. The germline V gene has CDR1 MNHEY and CDR2 SVGAGI. The CDR3: CASSLGDRTYGYTF. The CDR3 DNA reads as TGTGCCAGCAGCCTGGGGGACAGGACCTATGGCTACACCTTC.

This clonotype was seen only a few times. This rearrangement joins TRBV3-1 to TRBJ1-5; weak D call: TRBD1 (6 bases). Germline values: CDR1 LGHDT, CDR2 YNNKEL (reference sequence). CDR3 length equals 13 residues. V shed 3 bases and J shed 7 bases, with 10 bases lying between them. The CDR3: CASSHQGYQPQHF. The CDR3 DNA reads as TGTGCCAGCAGCCATCAGGGGTACCAGCCCCAGCATTTT.

In this sample, this clonotype turned up a few times. V gene TRBV5-5 combines with J gene TRBJ1-1, with D hard to call. CDR3 length equals 14 residues. Germline V gene data show CDR1 as SGHKS and CDR2 as YYEKEE (reference sequence). The V end lost 1 base, the J end lost 2 bases, and 9 bases lay between the germline ends. Here the CDR3 DNA reads TGTGCCAGCAGCTTGATACGGGAAAACACTGAAGCTTTCTTT. The encoded protein is CASSLIRENTEAFF.

The rearrangement uses TRBV27 and TRBJ1-2, with TRBD1 as a possible D gene (5 bases). Deletions cut 6 bases from V and 4 bases from J, with 12 bases between. The V gene's germline CDR1 is MNHEY and CDR2 SMNVEV (reference sequence). There are 13 residues in the CDR3. CDR3 DNA: TGTGCCAGCAGATCAGACAGCATCTATGGCTACACCTTC. Its translation: CASRSDSIYGYTF.

V gene TRBV28 combines with J gene TRBJ1-6, with D perhaps TRBD1 (6 bases). The CDR3 totals 17 residues. Germline V gene data show CDR1 as MDHEN and CDR2 as SYDVKM. Trimming cost V 8 bases and J 4 bases, with 21 bases left between them. As DNA, the CDR3 is TGTGCCAGCCGACCCCGGACAGTCAACAAATATAATTCACCCCTCCACTTT. The encoded protein is CASRPRTVNKYNSPLHF.

Notes on this clonotype: Being one base from a much bigger clone, this may be a read error. Here the CDR3 omits its conserved ending phenylalanine or tryptophan, so a read error is the likely source. This chain connects TRBV7-8 to TRBJ1-2, with a weak D call TRBD1 (5 bases). Germline CDR1 SGHVS, CDR2 FQNEAQ. This CDR3 is built from 16 residues. V was cut by 1 base and J by 7 bases, with 19 bases left in between. The CDR3: CASSLVVGQGRLGYTL. CDR3 in DNA: TGTGCCAGCAGCTTAGTCGTTGGACAAGGGCGGCTTGGCTACACCCTC.

The table lists this clonotype with a few counts. The DNA of the CDR3 is TGTGCCAGCAGTTCAATGAGCTATAGCAATCAGCCCCAGCATTTT. It translates to CASSSMSYSNQPQHF. The chain carries TRBV27 and TRBJ1-5; no clear D gene. The CDR3 sequence is 15 residues long. From germline, CDR1 is MNHEY and CDR2 SMNVEV (reference sequence). V was trimmed by 4 bases and J by 0 bases, leaving 10 bases between them.

This clonotype was found a few times. CDR3 sequence (DNA): TGCGCCAGCAGCCAGGGCGGATACCGGGTACAGGGGGCTACTGAAGCTTTCTTT. It encodes CASSQGGYRVQGATEAFF. The chain carries TRBV4-1 and TRBJ1-1; 9 bases fit TRBD1. J gave up 5 bases and V 3 bases, and 16 bases lay outside the gene matches. The V gene's germline CDR1 is MGHRA and CDR2 YSYEKL. There are 18 residues in the CDR3.

The CDR3 DNA reads TGTGCCAGCAGTACCCAGGGGAAGAAAGCTTTCTTT. It encodes CASSTQGKKAFF. The gene calls are TRBV12-3 or TRBV12-4 and TRBJ1-1; perhaps TRBD1 as D (6 bases). The CDR3 covers 12 residues. V lost 5 bases, J lost 9 bases, and 13 bases lay in between.

The chain links TRBV9 to TRBJ2-1; 13 bases agree with TRBD2. The germline gives CDR1 SGDLS, CDR2 YYNGEE. The V and J ends lost 2 bases and 2 bases, in that order; junction bases with no gene match: 10. This CDR3 is built from 19 residues. CDR3 sequence: CASSVGTSGRARPYNEQFF. The DNA for the CDR3 is TGTGCCAGCAGCGTCGGAACTAGCGGGAGGGCCCGTCCCTACAATGAGCAGTTCTTC. The full variable domain, rest sourced from reference TRBV9 and TRBJ2-1, is DSGVTQTPKHLITATGQRVTLRCSPRSGDLSVYWYQQSLDQGLQFLIQYYNGEERAKGNILERFSAQQFPDLHSELNLSSLELGDSALYFCASSVGTSGRARPYNEQFFGPGTRLTVL.

The rearrangement uses TRBV20-1 and TRBJ2-4; D not certain. This CDR3 is 12 amino acids long. Germline V lookup: CDR1 DFQATT, CDR2 SNEGSKA (reference sequence). V shed 3 bases and J shed 9 bases, with 12 bases lying between them. The CDR3 DNA follows: TGCAGTGCTAGTAGTCTACTCAGCATTCAGTACTTC. Amino acids: CSASSLLSIQYF.

This chain connects TRBV5-5 to TRBJ2-5, with D uncertain. The CDR3 runs to 13 residues. The V end lost 2 bases, the J end lost 5 bases, and 10 bases lay between the germline ends. Germline V gene sequence: CDR1 SGHKS, CDR2 YYEKEE (reference sequence). CDR3 DNA sequence: TGTGCCAGCAGCTTCTCCGGTGGGGAGACCCAGTACTTC. It encodes CASSFSGGETQYF. Complete variable domain (other parts from reference TRBV5-5 and TRBJ2-5): DAGVTQSPTHLIKTRGQQVTLRCSPISGHKSVSWYQQVLGQGPQFIFQYYEKEERGRGNFPDRFSARQFPNYSSELNVNALLLGDSALYLCASSFSGGETQYFGPGTRLLVL.